These T cell receptor beta chains were read from a single sample in a study of response to subunit inactivated influenza vaccine. One entry per CDR3 protein results from TCRdb running MiXCR on the RT-PCR reads. The sample holds about 520,000 distinct CDR3 sequences, about 7.2% seen once. The input for sequencing was PBMCs from blood, taken around 25 months after vaccination. These receptors were obtained from a man between 50 and 70 years old who received an inactivated influenza vaccine. Each CDR3 is given with its conserved first and last residue. The D gene is left open where the match is weak. Clone size is given for some rows only: seen once, a few or many times, or a class if the clone is expanded.

clone_size	d_call	v_call	j_call	cdr3_nt	cdr3_aa
many	-	TRBV5-6	TRBJ2-1	TGTGCCAGCAGATTCGCAGGGGTCTTCTACAATGAGCAGTTCTTC	CASRFAGVFYNEQFF
few	TRBD2	TRBV7-2	TRBJ2-2	TGTGCCAGCAGCTTAGCTCCGGGACTAGCGAACACCGGGGAGCTGTTTTTT	CASSLAPGLANTGELFF
many	-	TRBV5-1	TRBJ2-5	TGCGCCAGCAGCCCCACCATTCGGAGGGGCACCCAAGAGACCCAGTACTTC	CASSPTIRRGTQETQYF
-	TRBD1	TRBV20-1	TRBJ2-3	TGCAGTGCTACCCGACAGGGAACAGATACGCAGTATTTT	CSATRQGTDTQYF
few	TRBD2	TRBV24-1	TRBJ2-5	TGTGCCACCGGACTAGCGGGCCAAGAGACCCAGTACTTC	CATGLAGQETQYF
many	-	TRBV20-1	TRBJ2-2	TGCAGTGCTAAGGTTGGGCTAGCGAGTGTCACCGGGGAGCTGTTTTTT	CSAKVGLASVTGELFF
few	-	TRBV7-2	TRBJ1-1	TGTGCCAGCAGCGTCCTAATTGGGTCAGGCACTGAAGCTTTCTTT	CASSVLIGSGTEAFF
few	TRBD1	TRBV5-1	TRBJ2-1	TGCGCCAGCAGCTTGGCGCGGACAGGGATCATCAATGAGCAGTTCTTC	CASSLARTGIINEQFF
few	TRBD1	TRBV10-3	TRBJ2-5	TGTGCCATCAGTCCCCGGACAGGGAACGCCGATCAAGAGACCCAGTACTTC	CAISPRTGNADQETQYF
few	-	TRBV3-1	TRBJ2-5	TGTGCCAGCAGCCAAGATACGGGGAGGCAAGAGACCCAGTACTTC	CASSQDTGRQETQYF
-	-	TRBV9	TRBJ2-1	TGTGCCAGCAGCGAACGGGAGTGGGGATACAATGAGCAGTTCTTC	CASSEREWGYNEQFF
-	TRBD2	TRBV10-3	TRBJ2-1	TGTGCCATCAGTGAGATTGCTAGCGGGGGCACACTTTCCCGGTCCAATGAGCAGTTCTTC	CAISEIASGGTLSRSNEQFF
-	-	TRBV7-9	TRBJ2-1	TGTGCCAGCAGCCGCGGCAGGGATTACAATGAGCAGTTCTTC	CASSRGRDYNEQFF
few	TRBD2	TRBV7-8	TRBJ2-6	TGTGCCAGCAGCCACAGCGGGAGGGCTGGGGCCAACGTCCTGACTTTC	CASSHSGRAGANVLTF
many	TRBD2	TRBV6-2/TRBV6-3	TRBJ2-5	TGTGCCAGCAGTTACAGTCCTAGCGGGATCGTGACCCAGTACTTC	CASSYSPSGIVTQYF
-	-	TRBV19	TRBJ2-7	TGTGCCAGTAGTATGGGAGAACGCTACGAGCAGTACTTC	CASSMGERYEQYF
few	TRBD1	TRBV7-2	TRBJ2-5	TGTGCCAGCAGCACAAAACAGGGCAGGGGGTCCCAAGAGACCCAGTACTTC	CASSTKQGRGSQETQYF
few	-	TRBV6-5	TRBJ1-3	TGTGCCAGCAGTTCGTTAGGGGCTGGAAACACCATATATTTT	CASSSLGAGNTIYF
many	-	TRBV4-1	TRBJ1-2	TGCGCCAGCAGCCCAACTGGGGTAGCTAACTATGGCTACACCTTC	CASSPTGVANYGYTF
many	-	TRBV10-1	TRBJ1-2	TGCGCCAGCAGTCTGACACCTGACAGCCTTTACACCTTC	CASSLTPDSLYTF
few	-	TRBV9	TRBJ2-6	TGTGCCAGCGGAAGGTTCTCTGGGGCCAACGTCCTGACTTTC	CASGRFSGANVLTF
few	-	TRBV14	TRBJ1-3	TGTGCCAGCAATCAGCGGAGCTCTGGAAACACCATATATTTT	CASNQRSSGNTIYF
many	-	TRBV4-2	TRBJ1-2	TGTGCCAGCAGCCAAGATAGGCGGGCAGTCTATGGCTACACCTTC	CASSQDRRAVYGYTF
-	TRBD2	TRBV12-3/TRBV12-4	TRBJ2-7	TGTGCCAGCAGTTTTAGCGGCGGGGGGCAATCCTACGAGCAGTACTTC	CASSFSGGGQSYEQYF
-	-	TRBV5-1	TRBJ2-7	TGCGCCAGCAGCGTTGGACACCCCTACGAGCAGTACTTC	CASSVGHPYEQYF
-	-	TRBV9	TRBJ2-1	TGTGCCAGCAGCGCGGACGTGCTGGGGGGCAGTGAGCAGTTCTTC	CASSADVLGGSEQFF
few	TRBD1	TRBV6-2/TRBV6-3	TRBJ2-6	TGTGCCAGCAACTACAGGGGGGCGATCTCTGGGGCCAACGTCCTGACTTTC	CASNYRGAISGANVLTF
few	-	TRBV3-1	TRBJ2-5	TGTGCCAGCAGCCACACCTATAGCAGGGCAGCGCAAGAGACCCAGTACTTC	CASSHTYSRAAQETQYF
-	TRBD2	TRBV3-1	TRBJ2-3	TGTGCCAGCAGCCAAGTTGAGATAGCGGGAGAAAGGACGCAGTATTTT	CASSQVEIAGERTQYF
few	TRBD1	TRBV7-2	TRBJ2-7	TGTGCCAGCAGCTTAGATGTGCGGACAGGTCCCTACGAGCAGTACTTC	CASSLDVRTGPYEQYF
many	-	TRBV7-9	TRBJ2-7	TGTGCCAGCAGCTTAGGTGGGACCGAGCAGTACTTC	CASSLGGTEQYF
-	TRBD2	TRBV5-1	TRBJ2-2	TGCGCCAGCAGCTTTTATCAAGCGGGGGACTTCACCGGGGAGCTGTTTTTT	CASSFYQAGDFTGELFF
-	TRBD1	TRBV18	TRBJ2-7	TGTGCCAGCTCACCGATCGGGACAGGGAAGTACGAGCAGTACTTC	CASSPIGTGKYEQYF
few	-	TRBV7-2	TRBJ1-2	TGTGCCAGCAGCCACCTATCTCAGGGCTACACCTTC	CASSHLSQGYTF
-	-	TRBV5-1	TRBJ1-1	TGCGCCAGCAGCGCGGAAGCGCAGGGCGGATACACTGAAGCTTTCTTT	CASSAEAQGGYTEAFF
few	-	TRBV20-1	TRBJ1-1	TGCAGTGCCCCTTCGAGGGGAGGCACTGAAGCTTTCTTT	CSAPSRGGTEAFF
few	TRBD2	TRBV24-1	TRBJ2-1	TGTGCCACGGGACGGGGAGGGAGGGATGAGCAGTTCTTC	CATGRGGRDEQFF